This T cell receptor beta chain came from a study of prognosis after radiotherapy for stage I lung cancer. The TCR beta CDR3 region was amplified from genomic DNA, with two rounds of multiplex PCR being used for the amplification. Amplification during the initial PCR round employed primers specific to each TRBV and TRBJ gene. TCRdb used MiXCR to reprocess the multiplex PCR reads, holding one entry per CDR3 protein. The sample records 20,000 to 30,000 distinct CDR3 sequences, about 40% being singletons. Sequences were derived from PBMCs, sampled before or after stereotactic body radiation therapy (not recorded which). The receptor's source is a donor aged 50 or older with non-small cell lung cancer.

This CDR3 reads CASIGTDLNEQYF. Here the CDR3 DNA reads TGTGCCAGCATCGGGACCGACTTGAACGAGCAGTACTTC. V is TRBV6-2 or TRBV6-3 and J is TRBJ2-7; the D call may be TRBD1 or TRBD2 (5 bases each). V dropped 7 bases and J dropped 5 bases, with 15 bases sitting between them. This CDR3 contains 13 residues. Germline CDR1 reads MNHEY; CDR2 reads SVGEGT.